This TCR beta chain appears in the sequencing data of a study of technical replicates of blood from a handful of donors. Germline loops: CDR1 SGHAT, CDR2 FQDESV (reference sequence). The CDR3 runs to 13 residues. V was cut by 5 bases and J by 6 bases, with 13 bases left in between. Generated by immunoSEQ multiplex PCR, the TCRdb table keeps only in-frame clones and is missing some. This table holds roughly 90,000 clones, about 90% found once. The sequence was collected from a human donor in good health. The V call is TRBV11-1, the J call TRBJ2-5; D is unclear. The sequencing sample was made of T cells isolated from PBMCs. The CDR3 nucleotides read TGTGCCAGCAGCGTAAGCAATGATCAGACCCAGTACTTC. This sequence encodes CASSVSNDQTQYF.